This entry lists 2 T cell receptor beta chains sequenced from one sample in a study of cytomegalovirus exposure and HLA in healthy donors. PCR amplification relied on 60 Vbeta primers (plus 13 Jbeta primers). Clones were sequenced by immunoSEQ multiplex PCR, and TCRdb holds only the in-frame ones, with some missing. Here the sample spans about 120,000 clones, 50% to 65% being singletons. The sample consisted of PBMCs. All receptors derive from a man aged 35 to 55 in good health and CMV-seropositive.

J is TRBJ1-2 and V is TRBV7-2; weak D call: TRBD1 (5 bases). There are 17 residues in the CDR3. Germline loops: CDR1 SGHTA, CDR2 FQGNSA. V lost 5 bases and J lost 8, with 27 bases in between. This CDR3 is CASSPVTASSISGGYTF. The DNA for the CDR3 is TGTGCCAGCAGCCCGGTGACAGCCTCGTCCATCTCGGGCGGCTACACCTTC.

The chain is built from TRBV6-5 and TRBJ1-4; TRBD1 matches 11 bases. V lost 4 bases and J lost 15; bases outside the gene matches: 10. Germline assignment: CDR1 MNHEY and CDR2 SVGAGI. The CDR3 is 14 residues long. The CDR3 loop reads CASSSGQGDWRVFF. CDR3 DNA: TGTGCCAGCAGTTCGGGACAGGGGGACTGGAGGGTGTTTTTT.